Following are 25 T cell receptor beta chains from one sample sequenced in a study of blood T cell repertoires in COVID-19. The repertoire was sequenced with immunoSEQ multiplex PCR; TCRdb's copy has only in-frame clones and lacks some. The table has 180,000 or so clones, 75% to 90% seen once. The sequenced material came from peripheral blood. The receptors here all came from a woman aged 60-70 years with acute or convalescent COVID-19.

This chain connects TRBV25-1 to TRBJ1-5; D gene ambiguous. V lost 9 bases and J 1 base, leaving 13 bases between the germline ends. The CDR3 is 14 amino acids. Germline V gene data show CDR1 as MGHDK and CDR2 as SYGVNS. The CDR3 reads CASAAAGSNQPQHF. CDR3 DNA: TGTGCCAGTGCGGCGGCGGGGAGCAATCAGCCCCAGCATTTT.

This clone was observed a few times. This chain links TRBV28 with TRBJ1-1, with D uncertain. The germline gives CDR1 MDHEN, CDR2 SYDVKM. CDR3 length: 13 residues. V was trimmed by 2 bases and J by 7 bases, leaving 11 bases between them. The CDR3 nucleotides are TGTGCCAGCAGTTTAGGGAGAACCGGTGAAGCTTTCTTT. The encoded protein is CASSLGRTGEAFF.

This clone has only a few counts. The J gene is TRBJ1-3, the V gene TRBV20-1, with D uncertain. Per germline, CDR1 DFQATT and CDR2 SNEGSKA (reference sequence). Trimming pared 3 bases from V and 3 bases from J, leaving 3 bases between. This CDR3 has 11 residues. The CDR3 region has the DNA TGCAGTGCTAGTTATGGAAACACCATATATTTT. It specifies CSASYGNTIYF.

This clone has only one observation. The chain carries TRBV25-1 and TRBJ1-5; the D gene is possibly TRBD1 (5 bases). The CDR3 length is 14 residues. In germline, CDR1 is MGHDK, CDR2 SYGVNS. Trimming cost V 3 bases and J 3 bases, with 9 bases left between them. CDR3: CASSEQGNNQPQHF. The CDR3 nucleotides are TGTGCCAGCAGTGAGCAGGGCAACAATCAGCCCCAGCATTTT.

The chain links TRBV30 to TRBJ1-2; 7 nucleotides line up with TRBD1. The germline gives CDR1 GTSNPN, CDR2 SVGIG (reference sequence). The CDR3 is 13 amino acids. In nucleotides, the CDR3 is TGTGCTCTGGCGGACAGGAAGGCCTGGGGCTACACCTTC. Translating gives CALADRKAWGYTF.

The chain uses TRBV29-1 and TRBJ1-3; no clear D. CDR3 length equals 15 residues. Germline V gives CDR1 SQVTM, CDR2 ANQGSEA. The V and J ends lost 7 bases and 0 bases respectively, with 16 bases between them. CDR3 bases: TGCAGCGCAAGAGACGCGGGGATCTCTGGAAACACCATATATTTT. Translating it yields CSARDAGISGNTIYF.

This chain links TRBV2 with TRBJ2-5; D ambiguous. Germline-derived CDR1 and CDR2 are SNHLY and FYNNEI. The CDR3 contains 12 residues. With 4 bases removed from V and 2 bases from J, the gap between germline ends came to 5 bases. CDR3 coding DNA: TGTGCCAGCAGTGGTCGGCAAGAGACCCAGTACTTC. Amino acid sequence: CASSGRQETQYF.

The V and J genes are TRBV29-1 and TRBJ2-2, with 8 nucleotides matching TRBD1. Germline V gene lookup returns CDR1 SQVTM and CDR2 ANQGSEA. The V gene end was trimmed by 7 bases and the J gene end by 4 bases; junction bases not matched to a gene: 2. The CDR3 sequence is 12 residues long. In nucleotides, the CDR3 is TGCAGCGCTGACAGGGGCACCGGGGAGCTGTTTTTT. This codes for CSADRGTGELFF.

V usage is TRBV19 and J usage is TRBJ1-1; 8 bases are a match to TRBD1. This CDR3 is built from 15 residues. V gave up 7 bases and J gave up 4 bases; unmatched junction bases: 11. Looked up from germline, CDR1 is LNHDA and CDR2 is SQIVND (reference sequence). CDR3 sequence reads: CASTYRTGLSTEAFF. CDR3 DNA: TGTGCCAGTACCTACCGGACAGGGCTTTCCACTGAAGCTTTCTTT.

The chain is built from TRBV18 and TRBJ1-1; D remains unclear. The CDR3 has 13 residues. V lost 3 bases to trimming and J lost 3 bases, with 8 bases between them. CDR1 is KGHSH and CDR2 is LQKENI in the germline V gene. CDR3 nucleotide sequence: TGTGCCAGCTCACCCTCACTAGACACTGAAGCTTTCTTT. This encodes CASSPSLDTEAFF.

The chain is built from TRBV14 and TRBJ1-5; 10 bases align to TRBD1. The germline CDR1 and CDR2 sequences are SGHDN and FVKESK. Germline trimming cut 1 base from V and 4 bases from J; bases unmatched to any gene: 1. CDR3 length: 15 amino acids. The CDR3 reads CASSQGQGANQPQHF. CDR3 sequence (DNA): TGTGCCAGCAGCCAAGGACAGGGGGCGAATCAGCCCCAGCATTTT.

At least ten counts were recorded for this clone. The chain carries TRBV3-1 (or the pseudogene TRBV3-2) and TRBJ1-1; D ambiguous. Germline assignment: CDR1 LGHDT and CDR2 YNNKEL (reference sequence). The CDR3 is 16 amino acids. V was trimmed by 1 base and J by 4 bases, leaving 16 bases between them. The CDR3 loop reads CASSQGLSFRGTEAFF. CDR3 DNA: TGTGCCAGCAGCCAAGGTCTTTCCTTCAGAGGCACTGAAGCTTTCTTT.

DNA for the CDR3: TGTGCCAGCTCACCACTTCGCGGGGACTCTGCCATCGTCGGGGAGCTGTTTTTT. This sequence encodes CASSPLRGDSAIVGELFF. The rearrangement links TRBV18 to TRBJ2-2, with D perhaps TRBD2 (6 bases). V was pared by 1 base and J by 7 bases, with 22 bases between. The CDR3 spans 18 residues. Germline assignment: CDR1 KGHSH and CDR2 LQKENI.

This chain connects TRBV2 to TRBJ1-1; TRBD1 might be the D (5 bases). With 0 bases removed from V and 6 bases from J, the gap between germline ends came to 14 bases. The CDR3 covers 15 residues. Germline CDR1 and CDR2: SNHLY and FYNNEI. CDR3 nucleotide sequence: TGTGCCAGCAGTGAAGCCCCTGGGGCTGGCGCTGAAGCTTTCTTT. This translates into CASSEAPGAGAEAFF.

The chain uses TRBV2 and TRBJ1-1; maybe TRBD1 (5 bases). Germline V gives CDR1 SNHLY, CDR2 FYNNEI. The CDR3 contains 11 residues. The V gene lost 6 bases and the J gene lost 6 bases, with 8 bases spanning the gap. The CDR3 bases are TGTGCCAGCAGCAGGGTACCTGAAGCTTTCTTT. Amino acids: CASSRVPEAFF.

The J gene is TRBJ2-2, the V gene TRBV7-6, with D perhaps matching TRBD2 (5 bases). Germline CDR1 and CDR2: SGHVS and FNYEAQ. The CDR3 spans 15 residues. V dropped 1 base and J dropped 6 bases, with 12 bases sitting between them. In nucleotides, the CDR3 is TGTGCCAGCAGCTTAGTAGCGCAGGCTCCCGGGGAGCTGTTTTTT. Protein product: CASSLVAQAPGELFF.

The chain combines TRBV5-1 with TRBJ2-1; D is perhaps TRBD2 (5 bases). V shed 1 base and J shed 6 bases, with 14 bases lying between them. The CDR3 runs to 15 residues. Germline CDR1 SGHRS, CDR2 YFSETQ. Here the CDR3 reads CASSLTRSMGNEQFF. CDR3 in DNA: TGCGCCAGCAGCTTGACTAGAAGTATGGGCAATGAGCAGTTCTTC.

The chain recombines TRBV5-4 with TRBJ2-3, with 12 bases identical to TRBD2. Germline assignment: CDR1 SGHNT and CDR2 YYREEE (reference sequence). The J segment lost 6 bases and the V segment lost 4 bases, leaving 9 bases of the junction unmatched. The CDR3 totals 16 residues. CDR3 DNA sequence: TGTGCCAGCAGCCGAGTTGGACTAGCGGGATCGGATACGCAGTATTTT. Protein product: CASSRVGLAGSDTQYF.

The rearrangement joins TRBV5-1 to TRBJ2-5, with D maybe TRBD1 (6 bases). Germline V CDR1 and CDR2: SGHRS, YFSETQ. There are 13 residues in the CDR3. Trimming removed 3 bases from V and 5 bases from J, with 11 bases in between. The CDR3 region has the DNA TGCGCCAGCAGCTGGGACAACCGGGAGACCCAGTACTTC. Translating gives CASSWDNRETQYF.

The V gene is TRBV4-1, the J gene TRBJ1-5; D ambiguous. V lost 1 base, J lost 4 bases, and 5 bases lay in between. Germline CDR1 is MGHRA and CDR2 is YSYEKL. The length of the CDR3 is 13 residues. CDR3 coding DNA: TGCGCCAGCAGCCAAGGGCAGAATCAGCCCCAGCATTTT. It specifies CASSQGQNQPQHF.

This rearrangement joins TRBV7-8 to TRBJ2-1; 8 bases line up with TRBD2. The ends lost 1 base at V and 8 bases at J; junction bases unmatched: 7. Per germline, CDR1 SGHVS and CDR2 FQNEAQ. The CDR3 contains 15 residues. CDR3 bases: TGTGCCAGCAGCTTAGTCGCTGGGACTAGTTATGAGCAGTTCTTC. Its protein is CASSLVAGTSYEQFF. Full variable domain (outside the CDR3, taken from reference TRBV7-8 and TRBJ2-1): GAGVSQSPRYKVAKRGQDVALRCDPISGHVSLFWYQQALGQGPEFLTYFQNEAQLDKSGLPSDRFFAERPEGSVSTLKIQRTQQEDSAVYLCASSLVAGTSYEQFFGPGTRLTVL.

The chain links TRBV2 to TRBJ2-1; 14 nucleotides match TRBD2. Germline V gene sequence: CDR1 SNHLY, CDR2 FYNNEI. The CDR3 is 18 amino acids. Trimming took 6 bases from V and 5 from J; bases not matched to a gene: 12. The CDR3 here is CASRLGLGGLAGDNEQFF. The CDR3, as DNA: TGTGCCAGCAGATTGGGGCTAGGGGGACTAGCGGGGGACAATGAGCAGTTCTTC.

The CDR3 bases are TGTGCCAGCAGCTCTTTAGAGGGCGAGCAGTACTTC. Residues: CASSSLEGEQYF. The chain employs TRBV3-1 (or the pseudogene TRBV3-2) and TRBJ2-7, with a tentative D call TRBD2 (5 bases). The germline V gene encodes CDR1 LGHDT and CDR2 YNNKEL (reference sequence). This CDR3 region has 12 residues. Between the trimmed V and J ends, which lost 5 bases and 6 bases, there was a span of 11 bases.

The rearrangement uses TRBV5-1 and TRBJ1-3; 7 nucleotides agree with TRBD1. V lost 4 bases to trimming and J lost 0 bases; unmatched junction nucleotides: 4. CDR3 size: 15 residues. Germline V gene lookup returns CDR1 SGHRS and CDR2 YFSETQ. The CDR3 bases are TGCGCCAGCAGCCGGGACAGCGACTCTGGAAACACCATATATTTT. Its translation is CASSRDSDSGNTIYF. The whole variable domain, filled in from reference TRBV5-1 and TRBJ1-3, reads KAGVTQTPRYLIKTRGQQVTLSCSPISGHRSVSWYQQTPGQGLQFLFEYFSETQRNKGNFPGRFSGRQFSNSRSEMNVSTLELGDSALYLCASSRDSDSGNTIYFGEGSWLTVV.

This clone was seen more than once but under ten times. The V and J genes are TRBV7-3 and TRBJ2-3; 9 nucleotides align to TRBD2. Germline loops: CDR1 SGHTA, CDR2 FQGTGA. Germline trimming cut 2 bases from V and 2 bases from J; bases unmatched to any gene: 5. The CDR3 loop spans 16 amino acids. CDR3 residues: CASSLYAGGNTDTQYF. The CDR3 nucleotides are TGTGCCAGCAGCTTATACGCGGGAGGGAACACAGATACGCAGTATTTT. Variable domain in full (rest from reference TRBV7-3 and TRBJ2-3): GAGVSQTPSNKVTEKGKYVELRCDPISGHTALYWYRQSLGQGPEFLIYFQGTGAADDSGLPNDRFFAVRPEGSVSTLKIQRTERGDSAVYLCASSLYAGGNTDTQYFGPGTRLTVL.